Listed below are T cell receptor beta chains from one sample, sequenced in a study of cytomegalovirus exposure and HLA in healthy donors. TCRdb's copy holds only in-frame clones and misses some; the assay was immunoSEQ multiplex PCR. The repertoire has 85,000 to 130,000 clones, roughly four fifths of them found once; the top ten carry 3% to 4.5%. Sequencing was performed on PBMCs. These receptors were collected from a man between 60 and 75 years old in good health and CMV-seronegative. Each CDR3 is given with its conserved first and last residue.

J gene,V gene,CDR3 length,CDR3 protein
TRBJ1-2,TRBV5-1,14,CASSLGGQGDGYTF
TRBJ2-6,TRBV4-1,17,CASSQAMYSSGANVLTF
TRBJ2-2,TRBV4-1,16,CASSQGPGGNTGELFF
TRBJ1-2,TRBV27,16,CASSLFREPNNYGYTF
TRBJ2-2,TRBV5-1,15,CASSAYRVRTGELFF
TRBJ2-5,TRBV5-6,13,CASSLLAKETQYF
TRBJ1-5,TRBV19,15,CASSTPPGGLQPQHF
TRBJ2-7,TRBV7-9,14,CASSLGQPPYEQYF
TRBJ2-3,TRBV5-6,15,CASSWGRWGGDTQYF
TRBJ2-7,TRBV7-2,15,CASSLKRQGSYEQYF
TRBJ1-5,TRBV30,13,CAWAIDRDQPQHF
TRBJ1-1,TRBV7-2,14,CASSPLTENTEAFF
TRBJ1-5,TRBV10-1,18,CASRPQGPVPGSNQPQHF
TRBJ2-3,TRBV2,14,CASSVMNGGDTQYF
TRBJ1-2,TRBV7-9,14,CASSLAWPGDGYTF
TRBJ1-6,TRBV10-3,14,CAISQGSANSPLHF
TRBJ2-7,TRBV19,15,CASSKLPDRAYEQYF
TRBJ1-6,TRBV7-9,17,CASRKSSSQGFHSPLHF
TRBJ2-1,TRBV7-2,16,CASSLRRRDSNNEQFF
TRBJ1-4,TRBV4-1,14,CASSRKLEDEKLFF
TRBJ1-4,TRBV28,12,CASGRGDEKLFF